A single sample gave rise to the 30 T cell receptor beta chains below, sequenced in a study of blood T cell repertoires in COVID-19. Clones were read by immunoSEQ multiplex PCR, and TCRdb kept only the in-frame ones, dropping some. The data show around 300,000 clones, roughly 90% seen once. Sequencing used peripheral blood. Source of these receptors: a woman aged 70-85 years with COVID-19, enrolled during active disease.

V usage is TRBV11-2 and J usage is TRBJ2-1, with 7 bases fitting TRBD1. The junction had 6 bases not matched to a gene; V was cut back by 5 bases and J by 2 bases. The germline gives CDR1 SGHAT, CDR2 FQNNGV. This CDR3 comprises 15 residues. CDR3 coding DNA: TGTGCCAGCAGCGTAGGGGACAGAGCCTACAATGAGCAGTTCTTC. Translating gives CASSVGDRAYNEQFF.

The DNA of the CDR3 is TGTGCCAGCAGCAAGTGGGGACTAGCGGGGGGGCCCCACACCGGGGAGCTGTTTTTT. Translation: CASSKWGLAGGPHTGELFF. The chain combines TRBV21-1 with TRBJ2-2; the table's D gene call, TRBD2, was not cross checked with the DNA. TRBV21-1 is a pseudogene locus. The CDR3 runs 19 residues.

This clone has only a few counts. V gene TRBV7-2 combines with J gene TRBJ2-5; TRBD2 matches at 10 bases. Germline CDR1 reads SGHTA; CDR2 reads FQGNSA. V was pared by 6 bases and J by 5 bases, with 9 bases of the junction left unmatched. This CDR3 contains 15 residues. CDR3 protein: CASSYQAGGRETQYF. CDR3 in DNA: TGTGCCAGCAGTTACCAAGCGGGGGGGCGGGAGACCCAGTACTTC.

This clone was recorded once. The chain joins TRBV24-1 to TRBJ2-5; D call uncertain. Germline V gives CDR1 KGHDR, CDR2 SFDVKD. The V end lost 4 bases, the J end lost 4 bases, and 12 bases lay between the germline ends. The CDR3 has 14 residues. CDR3 sequence reads: CATSDPTFGETQYF. CDR3 DNA: TGTGCCACCAGTGACCCTACCTTTGGAGAGACCCAGTACTTC.

The genes are TRBV7-8 and TRBJ1-4; D uncertain. The V gene's germline CDR1 is SGHVS and CDR2 FQNEAQ. The V end was cut by 2 bases, the J end by 0 bases, with 4 bases between. This CDR3 is built from 14 residues. The CDR3 nucleotides read TGTGCCAGCAGCTTATTCGCAACTAATGAAAAACTGTTTTTT. Its protein product is CASSLFATNEKLFF.

The rearrangement joins TRBV5-3 to TRBJ1-1; the D gene is possibly TRBD1 (6 bases). TRBV5-3 counts as an open reading frame of uncertain function. Trimming pared 4 bases from V and 5 bases from J, leaving 12 bases between. This CDR3 has 13 amino acids. CDR3 bases: TGTGCCAGAAGCCCGGGACAAGTTACTGAAGCTTTCTTT. Amino acid sequence: CARSPGQVTEAFF.

The chain joins TRBV27 to TRBJ2-1; D is unresolved. Between the trimmed V and J ends, which lost 3 bases and 5 bases, there was a span of 8 bases. Germline V CDR1 and CDR2: MNHEY, SMNVEV (reference sequence). The CDR3 contains 13 residues. CDR3 protein: CASSFRSNNEQFF. The CDR3 bases are TGTGCCAGCAGTTTCCGCAGTAACAATGAGCAGTTCTTC.

This sequence joins TRBV14 and TRBJ2-7; D unresolved. The CDR3 covers 14 residues. V dropped 1 base and J dropped 2 bases, with 9 bases sitting between them. Germline V gene lookup returns CDR1 SGHDN and CDR2 FVKESK. The chain's CDR3 is CASSQGQVTYEQYF. The CDR3 DNA is TGTGCCAGCAGCCAAGGTCAGGTGACCTACGAGCAGTACTTC.

V is TRBV2 and J is TRBJ2-2; tentative D call: TRBD1 (5 bases). Germline-derived CDR1 and CDR2 are SNHLY and FYNNEI. Trimming stripped 7 bases from V and 4 bases from J, with 13 bases between. The length of the CDR3 is 14 residues. CDR3 residues: CASTGRVITGELFF. CDR3 DNA sequence: TGTGCCAGCACGGGCAGGGTGATCACCGGGGAGCTGTTTTTT.

The chain joins TRBV5-1 to TRBJ2-5; 7 bases map to TRBD2. CDR3 length: 13 residues. Unmatched junction bases numbered 0, after V lost 1 base and J lost 3 bases. Germline V gene sequence: CDR1 SGHRS, CDR2 YFSETQ. In DNA form, the CDR3 reads TGCGCCAGCAGCTTGCTAGCGGAAGAGACCCAGTACTTC. Its translation is CASSLLAEETQYF.

The chain has TRBV2 and TRBJ2-5, with 8 nucleotides matching TRBD1. This CDR3 is built from 15 residues. The ends lost 7 bases at V and 1 base at J; junction bases unmatched: 8. The V gene's germline CDR1 is SNHLY and CDR2 FYNNEI. CDR3 residues: CASKPAGGPQETQYF. Written as DNA, the CDR3 is TGTGCCAGCAAGCCCGCAGGGGGCCCCCAAGAGACCCAGTACTTC.

The chain links TRBV12-5 to TRBJ1-1; TRBD1 is a possible D gene (5 bases). CDR1 is LGHNT and CDR2 is FRNRAP in the germline V gene. The CDR3 spans 15 residues. V lost 4 bases, J lost 7 bases, and 19 bases lay in between. CDR3 sequence: CASGYSGAVNGEAFF. The CDR3, as DNA: TGTGCTAGTGGTTACTCTGGGGCAGTTAATGGTGAAGCTTTCTTT.

The rearrangement links TRBV29-1 to TRBJ2-7; TRBD1 aligns across 7 bases. The length of the CDR3 is 12 residues. Germline CDR1 SQVTM, CDR2 ANQGSEA. V lost 8 bases, J lost 2 bases, and 6 bases stayed unmatched. CDR3: CSIRQGTYEQYF. In DNA form, the CDR3 reads TGCAGCATAAGACAGGGAACCTACGAGCAGTACTTC.

In the case of this clone: In the same sample, other DNA sequences code for this CDR3. The chain combines TRBV10-3 with TRBJ1-5; weak D call: TRBD1 (5 bases). Trimming left V 3 bases short and J 3 bases short, with 9 bases between. This CDR3 is 14 amino acids long. Germline loops: CDR1 ENHRY, CDR2 SYGVKD. CDR3 in amino acids: CAISEGGVNQPQHF. The CDR3 nucleotides are TGTGCCATCAGTGAAGGAGGGGTCAATCAGCCCCAGCATTTT.

The rearrangement joins TRBV3-1 (or the pseudogene TRBV3-2) to TRBJ1-3; D unclear. V lost 4 bases and J 1 base, leaving 14 bases between the germline ends. In germline, CDR1 is LGHDT, CDR2 YNNKEL (reference sequence). The length of the CDR3 is 16 residues. CDR3 coding DNA: TGTGCCAGCAGCCCGGGGAACAGAGGGTCTGGAAACACCATATATTTT. Protein: CASSPGNRGSGNTIYF.

This chain connects TRBV7-9 to TRBJ1-6; no clear D. This CDR3 has 14 residues. The germline CDR1 and CDR2 sequences are SEHNR and FQNEAQ (reference sequence). The V end was cut by 2 bases, the J end by 6 bases, with 8 bases between. The CDR3 loop is CASSLYSPNSPLHF. The CDR3 region has the DNA TGTGCCAGCAGCTTATACTCCCCTAATTCACCCCTCCACTTT.

This clone occurred a few times. CDR3 DNA sequence: TGCGCCAGCAGCCGCGGACAGGGCAGGCTCACCGGGGAGCTGTTTTTT. Its protein is CASSRGQGRLTGELFF. This sequence joins TRBV4-1 and TRBJ2-2; TRBD1 matches 8 bases. From germline, CDR1 is MGHRA and CDR2 YSYEKL. Germline trimming cut 4 bases from V and 4 bases from J; bases unmatched to any gene: 8. This CDR3 spans 16 amino acids.

The gene calls are TRBV2 and TRBJ1-3; TRBD1 might be the D (5 bases). The CDR3 runs 14 residues. V was clipped by 0 bases and J by 2 bases, with 5 bases between them. Germline V gene data show CDR1 as SNHLY and CDR2 as FYNNEI. The CDR3 bases are TGTGCCAGCAGTGAAGCAGGGGCTGGAAACACCATATATTTT. It translates to CASSEAGAGNTIYF.

V is TRBV9 and J is TRBJ2-1; a possible D gene is TRBD2 (6 bases). The V and J ends lost 2 bases and 8 bases respectively, with 14 bases between them. The CDR3 is made up of 14 amino acids. Looked up from germline, CDR1 is SGDLS and CDR2 is YYNGEE. The CDR3 DNA sequence: TGTGCCAGCAGCGTGGAGGGTACCGGGGATGAGCAGTTCTTC. It is translated as CASSVEGTGDEQFF.

A single count supports this clone. The chain uses TRBV2 and TRBJ2-5; D is possibly TRBD1 (5 bases). Germline V CDR1 and CDR2: SNHLY, FYNNEI. Trimming took off 4 bases at V and 5 bases at J, with 11 bases between the two ends. The CDR3 extends over 13 amino acids. The CDR3 DNA reads TGTGCCAGCAGTGGACAGTCCGGGGAGACCCAGTACTTC. The encoded protein is CASSGQSGETQYF.

The V gene is TRBV6-5, the J gene TRBJ2-3; TRBD2 matches 9 bases. Germline V gene data show CDR1 as MNHEY and CDR2 as SVGAGI. V dropped 6 bases and J dropped 5; count of bases not matched to a gene: 9. The CDR3 consists of 15 residues. The CDR3 DNA is TGTGCCAGCAGCTATATAGCGGGGGCTGGAGATACGCAGTATTTT. Its translation: CASSYIAGAGDTQYF.

This clone was seen once. The chain recombines TRBV5-1 with TRBJ2-1; the D gene is possibly TRBD2 (6 bases). The germline V gene encodes CDR1 SGHRS and CDR2 YFSETQ. The CDR3 totals 16 residues. V was cut by 0 bases and J by 9 bases, with 19 bases left in between. CDR3 amino acids: CASSLVAASPEGEQFF. CDR3 sequence (DNA): TGCGCCAGCAGCTTGGTAGCGGCTAGTCCAGAGGGTGAGCAGTTCTTC.

The chain couples TRBV7-9 to TRBJ2-4; D may be TRBD2 (5 bases). From germline, CDR1 is SEHNR and CDR2 FQNEAQ (reference sequence). Trimming removed 3 bases from V and 2 bases from J, with 11 bases in between. The CDR3 is made up of 15 amino acids. The CDR3: CASSLGSGTKNIQYF. The CDR3 DNA reads as TGTGCCAGCAGCTTGGGGAGTGGGACCAAAAACATTCAGTACTTC.

The rearrangement joins TRBV7-3 to TRBJ1-2; TRBD1 might be the D (6 bases). Looked up from germline, CDR1 is SGHTA and CDR2 is FQGTGA. The ends were cut back, 2 bases at V and 5 bases at J, with 9 bases in the middle. This CDR3 has 13 residues. CDR3 residues: CASSLSGAYGYTF. Here the CDR3 DNA reads TGTGCCAGCAGCTTATCAGGGGCATATGGCTACACCTTC.

The chain is built from TRBV2 and TRBJ2-5, with 13 bases identical to TRBD2. The CDR3 is made up of 15 amino acids. Looked up from germline, CDR1 is SNHLY and CDR2 is FYNNEI. V gave up 4 bases and J gave up 4 bases; unmatched junction bases: 3. CDR3 coding DNA: TGTGCCAGCAGTGTAACTAGCGGGGGGGGAGAGACCCAGTACTTC. Translated, it gives CASSVTSGGGETQYF.

This chain links TRBV5-5 with TRBJ2-7; 7 bases fit TRBD2. Trimming at V came to 0 bases and at J to 2 bases, leaving 5 bases not matched to a gene. CDR3 size: 15 residues. Germline values: CDR1 SGHKS, CDR2 YYEKEE (reference sequence). The CDR3 spells CASSLVSGATYEQYF. Here the CDR3 DNA reads TGTGCCAGCAGCTTGGTAAGCGGGGCTACCTACGAGCAGTACTTC.

Here the CDR3 reads CASSSPSETQYF. The CDR3, as DNA: TGTGCCAGCAGTTCTCCCTCAGAGACCCAGTACTTC. The chain employs TRBV12-3 or TRBV12-4 and TRBJ2-5; no definite D call. The CDR3 is 12 residues long. With 4 bases removed from V and 4 bases from J, the gap between germline ends came to 7 bases.

The chain combines TRBV7-8 with TRBJ1-1, with D uncertain. The CDR3 spans 11 residues. Per germline, CDR1 SGHVS and CDR2 FQNEAQ. The CDR3 nucleotides are TGTGCTCTGCTATCGAACACTGAAGCTTTCTTT. As protein: CALLSNTEAFF. Filled out from reference TRBV7-8 and TRBJ1-1, the complete variable domain reads GAGVSQSPRYKVAKRGQDVALRCDPISGHVSLFWYQQALGQGPEFLTYFQNEAQLDKSGLPSDRFFAERPEGSVSTLKIQRTQQEDSAVYLCALLSNTEAFFGQGTRLTVV.

This sequence joins TRBV7-9 and TRBJ1-2, with 8 bases identical to TRBD1. Germline CDR1 reads SEHNR; CDR2 reads FQNEAQ (reference sequence). CDR3 size: 15 residues. V gave up 6 bases and J gave up 3 bases; unmatched junction bases: 9. The CDR3 reads CASSYGQGFDYGYTF. The CDR3 bases are TGTGCCAGCAGTTACGGACAGGGTTTCGACTATGGCTACACCTTC.

This chain joins TRBV4-2 and TRBJ1-2, with D hard to call. CDR1 is LGHNA, CDR2 YNFKEQ, per germline. CDR3 size: 15 residues. Trimming took off 5 bases at V and 7 bases at J, with 20 bases between the two ends. The CDR3 loop is CASSSGGRGSGGYTF. CDR3 nucleotides: TGTGCCAGCAGCTCCGGCGGTCGGGGTTCAGGTGGCTACACCTTC.